This T cell receptor beta chain was identified in a study of regulatory T cells in long-lasting Graves disease. Findings and limits, study-wide: TCR diversity was lower in persistent Graves' patients (versus newly diagnosed ones). Shared public clonotypes totalled roughly 2,500 in persistent patients, compared with over 800 in new patients.

Comment on this clonotype: Its antigen is undetermined.

Time point indicated: newly diagnosed GD, antithyroid drugs for less than 3 months. The TCR library used RNA extracted from PBMCs. With iRepertoire HTBI primers and Arm-PCR of CDR3 regions, TCR beta libraries were built. In TCRdb, the multiplex PCR reads were re-called with MiXCR into one record per CDR3 protein. The data contain 400,000 to 650,000 distinct CDR3 sequences, 15% to 20% of them singletons. Trimming stripped 4 bases from V and 5 bases from J, with 14 bases between. Germline V lookup: CDR1 SNHLY, CDR2 FYNNEI. This CDR3 has 14 amino acids. This sample was shared with a second study, whose subject was T cells in Graves' hyperthyroidism and ophthalmopathy.

The source of this sequence is a woman in her forties or fifties with Graves disease. The chain combines TRBV2 with TRBJ1-2; tentatively, D is TRBD1 (6 bases). Source: peripheral blood mononuclear cells (PBMCs), taken at new diagnosis, from a patient treated with antithyroid drugs. The CDR3 DNA reads as TGTGCCAGCAGTGCGCAAGGGGGGTCATATGGCTACACCTTC. Its translation: CASSAQGGSYGYTF.